The 2 T cell receptor beta chains listed next were all sequenced from one sample in a study of cytomegalovirus exposure and HLA in healthy donors. Vbeta (60) and Jbeta (13) primers were used in the PCR. The assay was immunoSEQ multiplex PCR, and TCRdb's table has in-frame clones only and misses some. The data show under 200,000 clones, roughly four fifths seen once. Sequencing was done on a sample of PBMCs. These receptors all stem from a woman aged 25 to 39 in good health and CMV-seropositive.

The genes are TRBV10-3 and TRBJ2-7, with TRBD2 as a possible D gene (5 bases). Trimming pared 3 bases from V and 3 bases from J, leaving 12 bases between. This CDR3 has 14 residues. Germline CDR1 ENHRY, CDR2 SYGVKD. The CDR3 nucleotides read TGTGCCATCAGTGACCGCGGACTGAGCTACGAGCAGTACTTC. It is translated as CAISDRGLSYEQYF.

This clone occurred many times. The chain uses TRBV2 and TRBJ2-3, with no clear D. Germline V gives CDR1 SNHLY, CDR2 FYNNEI. V dropped 5 bases and J dropped 2 bases, with 8 bases sitting between them. The CDR3 has 13 residues. In DNA, the CDR3 is TGTGCCAGCAGTCCTCCTTTCACAGATACGCAGTATTTT. Amino acid sequence: CASSPPFTDTQYF.